Each of the 14 T cell receptor beta chains below was sequenced from the same sample in a study of blood T cell repertoires in COVID-19. TCRdb's copy holds only in-frame clones and misses some; the assay was immunoSEQ multiplex PCR. Among approximately 170,000 clones listed, just under 85% were seen once. Sequenced input: peripheral blood. The receptors shown here come from a woman of 80 years or more with COVID-19, enrolled during active disease.

The chain is built from TRBV19 and TRBJ1-1; D not resolved. The V end was cut by 5 bases, the J end by 4 bases, with 8 bases between. The CDR3 consists of 12 residues. The germline gives CDR1 LNHDA, CDR2 SQIVND (reference sequence). The CDR3 nucleotides are TGTGCCAGTAGTCCCTGGAGCACTGAAGCTTTCTTT. It codes for CASSPWSTEAFF.

This clone came up a few times. The chain employs TRBV7-9 and TRBJ2-2; D perhaps matches TRBD2 (7 bases). Germline CDR1 SEHNR, CDR2 FQNEAQ (reference sequence). V was pared by 4 bases and J by 6 bases, with 18 bases between. The CDR3 totals 16 residues. The CDR3 reads CASSSLGRGYAGELFF. CDR3 DNA: TGTGCCAGCAGCTCCCTGGGGAGGGGGTACGCCGGGGAGCTGTTTTTT.

The table lists this clone with a count of one. This chain connects TRBV6-6 to TRBJ2-1; possibly TRBD2 for D (5 bases). The CDR3 loop spans 15 amino acids. Germline assignment: CDR1 MNHNY and CDR2 SVGAGI (reference sequence). V was pared by 8 bases and J by 0 bases, with 14 bases between. This CDR3 is CASVKAGGSYNEQFF. CDR3 coding DNA: TGTGCCAGCGTAAAGGCGGGCGGCTCCTACAATGAGCAGTTCTTC.

This clone was seen ten or more times. The CDR3 is CASSRLAAQETQYF. DNA for the CDR3: TGTGCCAGTAGTCGCTTGGCGGCCCAAGAGACCCAGTACTTC. V usage is TRBV19 and J usage is TRBJ2-5, with D hard to call. The CDR3 extends over 14 amino acids. Germline-derived CDR1 and CDR2 are LNHDA and SQIVND (reference sequence). V lost 5 bases, J lost 1 base, and 11 bases lay in between.

V is TRBV5-5 and J is TRBJ1-4, with TRBD1 matching over 7 bases. V was clipped by 4 bases and J by 4 bases; unmatched bases: 19. Germline CDR1 is SGHKS and CDR2 is YYEKEE (reference sequence). CDR3 length equals 19 residues. As DNA, the CDR3 is TGTGCCAGCAGCCCCCCGGAGACAGGGTTCCCCGCGGGTAATGAAAAACTGTTTTTT. Its translation: CASSPPETGFPAGNEKLFF.

This rearrangement joins TRBV5-4 to TRBJ1-2; D is possibly TRBD1 (5 bases). CDR1 is SGHNT and CDR2 is YYREEE in the germline V gene (reference sequence). With 1 base removed from V and 2 bases from J, the gap between germline ends came to 21 bases. CDR3 size: 18 residues. The CDR3 region has the DNA TGTGCCAGCAGCTTGCGAGATGTGGGACTTCCTGCAAACTATGGCTACACCTTC. Translated: CASSLRDVGLPANYGYTF.

The J gene is TRBJ2-1, the V gene TRBV27; 10 bases map to TRBD2. Germline V gene data show CDR1 as MNHEY and CDR2 as SMNVEV (reference sequence). Trimming removed 2 bases from V and 8 bases from J; junction bases left unmatched: 6. The length of the CDR3 is 15 residues. The CDR3, as DNA: TGTGCCAGCAGTTTAAGGGGACTAGCGTTGGATGAGCAGTTCTTC. It yields the protein CASSLRGLALDEQFF.

The chain carries TRBV28 and TRBJ2-1; D unclear. The V end was cut by 2 bases, the J end by 8 bases, with 10 bases between. Germline CDR1 is MDHEN and CDR2 is SYDVKM. The CDR3 length is 13 residues. The CDR3 here is CASSLGRSYEQFF. CDR3 DNA sequence: TGTGCCAGCAGTTTAGGCAGGTCCTATGAGCAGTTCTTC.

V gene TRBV6-5 combines with J gene TRBJ1-4, with D maybe TRBD1 (6 bases). CDR3 length equals 13 residues. V dropped 7 bases and J dropped 3 bases, with 9 bases sitting between them. Germline V gene data show CDR1 as MNHEY and CDR2 as SVGAGI. CDR3 protein: CASTGVANEKLFF. CDR3 nucleotides: TGTGCCAGCACAGGGGTGGCTAATGAAAAACTGTTTTTT.

V usage is TRBV18 and J usage is TRBJ1-2; D is uncertain. With 4 bases removed from V and 8 bases from J, the gap between germline ends came to 14 bases. This CDR3 has 13 residues. Germline-derived CDR1 and CDR2 are KGHSH and LQKENI. For the CDR3, the DNA is TGTGCCAGCTCACGGGAGAACAGCGGGGGCTACACCTTC. As protein: CASSRENSGGYTF.

This chain joins TRBV5-8 and TRBJ2-5; the D gene is possibly TRBD1 (6 bases). CDR1 and CDR2 (germline): SGHTS, YDEGEE. The V and J ends lost 0 bases and 7 bases respectively, with 13 bases between them. This CDR3 spans 14 amino acids. CDR3 nucleotide sequence: TGTGCCAGCAGCTTGGTAGCAGGGGCCGCGACCCAGTACTTC. Translating gives CASSLVAGAATQYF.

This chain links TRBV18 with TRBJ1-5, with 11 bases aligning to TRBD1. The CDR3 loop spans 15 amino acids. J lost 6 bases, V lost 6 bases, and 7 bases had no gene match. CDR1 and CDR2 from the germline V gene are KGHSH and LQKENI. CDR3: CASSPGTGGLQPQHF. In DNA form, the CDR3 reads TGTGCCAGCTCGCCAGGGACAGGGGGGCTTCAGCCCCAGCATTTT.

This clone was recorded once. The rearrangement uses TRBV18 and TRBJ1-6, with D perhaps TRBD1 (5 bases). The CDR3 sequence is 14 residues long. Trimming removed 3 bases from V and 6 bases from J, with 9 bases in between. Germline V gene lookup returns CDR1 KGHSH and CDR2 LQKENI. The CDR3, as DNA: TGTGCCAGCTCACCTCCAGACAGTAATTCACCCCTCCACTTT. Protein sequence: CASSPPDSNSPLHF.

This chain connects TRBV27 to TRBJ1-2, with D possibly TRBD1 on 5 matching bases. Trimming took off 6 bases at V and 5 bases at J, with 16 bases between the two ends. CDR1 is MNHEY, CDR2 SMNVEV, per germline (reference sequence). The CDR3 sequence is 14 residues long. CDR3 region: CASRGRVGPYGYTF. For the CDR3, the DNA is TGTGCCAGCAGGGGCAGGGTTGGACCTTATGGCTACACCTTC.